These 5 T cell receptor beta chains came from one sample sequenced in a study of blood T cell repertoires in COVID-19. Profiling relied on immunoSEQ multiplex PCR, and the TCRdb table lists in-frame clones only, not all of them. This table has around 360,000 clones, around 87% appearing once. The source material was peripheral blood. Source of these receptors: a woman aged 25 to 39 with COVID-19, enrolled during active disease.

The table lists this clone with a count of one. This chain links TRBV10-3 with TRBJ2-1; TRBD1 agrees at 10 bases. The CDR3 extends over 18 amino acids. In germline, CDR1 is ENHRY, CDR2 SYGVKD. Losses at the gene ends were 5 bases for V and 4 bases for J; bases not matched to a gene: 14. CDR3 sequence (DNA): TGTGCCATCAGTTGGGGGACAGGGGCCATCCCGGGTTACAATGAGCAGTTCTTC. As protein: CAISWGTGAIPGYNEQFF.

The chain has TRBV5-8 and TRBJ2-7; the D gene is possibly TRBD2 (6 bases). V gave up 4 bases and J gave up 7 bases, with 21 bases separating them. Germline CDR1 reads SGHTS; CDR2 reads YDEGEE. The CDR3 has 15 amino acids. Here the CDR3 DNA reads TGTGCCAGCAGCCCAACGGTCCTTGGAGGGAGAGAGCAGTACTTC. This gives the protein CASSPTVLGGREQYF. The full variable domain, completed using reference TRBV5-8 and TRBJ2-7, is EAGVTQSPTHLIKTRGQQATLRCSPISGHTSVYWYQQALGLGLQFLLWYDEGEERNRGNFPPRFSGRQFPNYSSELNVNALELEDSALYLCASSPTVLGGREQYFGPGTRLTVT.

This clone has just one count. The genes are TRBV5-4 and TRBJ1-2; a possible D gene is TRBD1 (5 bases). CDR3 length equals 15 residues. Germline V gene lookup returns CDR1 SGHNT and CDR2 YYREEE (reference sequence). V lost 4 bases, J lost 0 bases, and 13 bases lay in between. DNA for the CDR3: TGTGCCAGCAGCCAACCGACAGCCACTAACTATGGCTACACCTTC. Translated, it gives CASSQPTATNYGYTF.

The chain uses TRBV9 and TRBJ2-5, with D maybe TRBD2 (5 bases). Germline V gene sequence: CDR1 SGDLS, CDR2 YYNGEE. The CDR3 covers 15 residues. V was trimmed by 3 bases and J by 5 bases, leaving 17 bases between them. The CDR3 DNA sequence: TGTGCCAGCAGCGCGCGGGTCAGCTTACGGGAGACCCAGTACTTC. This encodes CASSARVSLRETQYF.

This clone appeared a single time. This chain links TRBV18 with TRBJ1-1; 9 bases are a match to TRBD1. This CDR3 is 14 amino acids long. V lost 4 bases, J lost 6 bases, and 6 bases stayed unmatched. CDR1 and CDR2 from the germline V gene are KGHSH and LQKENI. This chain's CDR3 is CASSLKQGAAEAFF. The CDR3, as DNA: TGTGCCAGCTCACTCAAACAGGGGGCGGCTGAAGCTTTCTTT.